This TCR beta chain is drawn from a study of cytomegalovirus exposure and HLA in healthy donors. Study outcomes and limitations: Later analysis placed DRB1 highest and HLA-C lowest in TCR association rates, which differed by HLA locus. A few V segments could not be told apart, such as TRBV6-2 and TRBV6-3, and were left out. The classifier, whose performance was assessed in both the original and validation cohorts, reportedly diagnosed cytomegalovirus status with high specificity and sensitivity. Cytomegalovirus association was listed for 164 TCR beta chains.

For this clone: The antigen is undetermined.

Germline V CDR1 and CDR2: SGDLS, YYNGEE. Trimming removed 0 bases from V and 2 bases from J; junction bases left unmatched: 4. CDR3 length: 15 amino acids. The PCR employed 60 Vbeta primers together with 13 Jbeta primers. Sequenced by immunoSEQ multiplex PCR; TCRdb stores in-frame clones only, minus some. The sample has 35,000 or so clones; about four fifths are singletons. The specimen sequenced was PBMCs. The chain recombines TRBV9 with TRBJ2-5, with TRBD1 matching 7 bases. The sequence was collected from a woman between 35 and 50 years old in good health and CMV-seronegative. CDR3 residues: CASSVEGTEQETQYF. The CDR3 DNA reads as TGTGCCAGCAGCGTAGAGGGGACAGAGCAAGAGACCCAGTACTTC.